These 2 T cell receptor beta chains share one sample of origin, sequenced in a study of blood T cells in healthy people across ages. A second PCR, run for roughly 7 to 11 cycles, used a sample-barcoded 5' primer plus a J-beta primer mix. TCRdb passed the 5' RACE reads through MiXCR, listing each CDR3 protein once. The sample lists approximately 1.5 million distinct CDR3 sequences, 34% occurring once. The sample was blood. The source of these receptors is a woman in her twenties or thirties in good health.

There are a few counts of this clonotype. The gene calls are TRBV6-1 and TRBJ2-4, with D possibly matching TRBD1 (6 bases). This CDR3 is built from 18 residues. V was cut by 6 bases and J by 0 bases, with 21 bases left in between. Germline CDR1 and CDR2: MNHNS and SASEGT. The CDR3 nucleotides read TGTGCCAGCAGACACGACAGGTTCTCCCGCGAAGCCAAAAACATTCAGTACTTC. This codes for CASRHDRFSREAKNIQYF.

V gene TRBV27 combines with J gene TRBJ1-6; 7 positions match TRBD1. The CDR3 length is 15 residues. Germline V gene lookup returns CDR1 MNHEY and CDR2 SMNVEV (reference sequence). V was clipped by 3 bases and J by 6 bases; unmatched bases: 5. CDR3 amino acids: CASSLGQILNSPLHF. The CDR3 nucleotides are TGTGCCAGCAGTTTGGGACAGATCCTTAATTCACCCCTCCACTTT.